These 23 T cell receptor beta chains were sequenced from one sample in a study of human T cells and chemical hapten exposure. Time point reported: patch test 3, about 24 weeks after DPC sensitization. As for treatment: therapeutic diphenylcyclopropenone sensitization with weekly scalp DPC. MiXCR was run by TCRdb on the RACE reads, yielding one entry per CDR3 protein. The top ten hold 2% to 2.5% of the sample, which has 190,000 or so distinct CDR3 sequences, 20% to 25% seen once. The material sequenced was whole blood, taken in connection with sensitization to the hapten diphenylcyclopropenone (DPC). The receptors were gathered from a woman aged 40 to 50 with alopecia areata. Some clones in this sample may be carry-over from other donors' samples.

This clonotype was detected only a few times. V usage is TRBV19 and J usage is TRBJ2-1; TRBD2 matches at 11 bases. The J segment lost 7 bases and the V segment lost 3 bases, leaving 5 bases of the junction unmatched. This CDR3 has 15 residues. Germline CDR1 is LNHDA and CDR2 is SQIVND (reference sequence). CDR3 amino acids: CASSIVAGGPNEQFF. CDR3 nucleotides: TGTGCCAGTAGTATCGTAGCGGGAGGGCCTAATGAGCAGTTCTTC.

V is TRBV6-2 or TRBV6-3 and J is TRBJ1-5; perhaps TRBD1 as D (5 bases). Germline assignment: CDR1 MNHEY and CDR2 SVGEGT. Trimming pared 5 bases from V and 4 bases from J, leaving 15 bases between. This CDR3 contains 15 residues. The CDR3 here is CASSNWGRGNQPQHF. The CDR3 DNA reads TGTGCCAGCAGTAACTGGGGCCGGGGGAATCAGCCCCAGCATTTT.

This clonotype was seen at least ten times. The CDR3 loop reads CASSSRGEGEQYF. The CDR3 DNA sequence: TGTGCCAGCAGCTCCAGGGGAGAGGGCGAGCAGTACTTC. The chain couples TRBV7-2 to TRBJ2-7, with D tentatively TRBD1 (6 bases). Trimming stripped 4 bases from V and 6 bases from J, with 13 bases between. CDR3 length: 13 residues. Germline CDR1 reads SGHTA; CDR2 reads FQGNSA. Full variable domain (remainder filled in from reference TRBV7-2 and TRBJ2-7): GAGVSQSPSNKVTEKGKDVELRCDPISGHTALYWYRQSLGQGLEFLIYFQGNSAPDKSGLPSDRFSAERTGGSVSTLTIQRTQQEDSAVYLCASSSRGEGEQYFGPGTRLTVT.

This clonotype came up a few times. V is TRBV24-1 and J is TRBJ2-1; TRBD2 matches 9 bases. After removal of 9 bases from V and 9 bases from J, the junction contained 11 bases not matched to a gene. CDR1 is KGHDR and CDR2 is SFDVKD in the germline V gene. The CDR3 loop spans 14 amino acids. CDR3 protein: CATSMGREGGEQFF. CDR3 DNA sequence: TGTGCCACCTCTATGGGGCGGGAGGGTGGTGAGCAGTTCTTC.

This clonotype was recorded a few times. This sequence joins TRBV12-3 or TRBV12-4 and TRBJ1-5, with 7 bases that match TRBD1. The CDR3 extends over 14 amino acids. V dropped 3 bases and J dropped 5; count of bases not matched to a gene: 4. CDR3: CASSFGRGDQPQHF. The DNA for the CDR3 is TGTGCCAGCAGTTTTGGCAGGGGGGATCAGCCCCAGCATTTT.

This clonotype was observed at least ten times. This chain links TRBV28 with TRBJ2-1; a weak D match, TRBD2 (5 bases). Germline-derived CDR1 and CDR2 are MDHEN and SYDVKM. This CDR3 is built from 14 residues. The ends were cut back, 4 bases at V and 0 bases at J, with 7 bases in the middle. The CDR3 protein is CASSYGSSYNEQFF. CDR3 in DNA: TGTGCCAGCAGTTATGGGAGCTCCTACAATGAGCAGTTCTTC.

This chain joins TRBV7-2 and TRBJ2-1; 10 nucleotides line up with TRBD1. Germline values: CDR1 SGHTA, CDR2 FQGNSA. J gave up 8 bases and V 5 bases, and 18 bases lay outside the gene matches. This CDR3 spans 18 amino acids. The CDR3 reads CASSAPLRDRGWGDEQFF. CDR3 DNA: TGTGCCAGCAGCGCTCCTTTAAGGGACAGGGGATGGGGTGATGAGCAGTTCTTC.

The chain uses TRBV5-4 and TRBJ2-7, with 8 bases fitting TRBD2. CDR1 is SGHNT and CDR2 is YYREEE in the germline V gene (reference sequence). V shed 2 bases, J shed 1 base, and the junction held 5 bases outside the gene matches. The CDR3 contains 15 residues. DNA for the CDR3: TGTGCCAGCAGCTTCTTCGGGACTAGTTCCTACGAGCAGTACTTC. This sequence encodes CASSFFGTSSYEQYF.

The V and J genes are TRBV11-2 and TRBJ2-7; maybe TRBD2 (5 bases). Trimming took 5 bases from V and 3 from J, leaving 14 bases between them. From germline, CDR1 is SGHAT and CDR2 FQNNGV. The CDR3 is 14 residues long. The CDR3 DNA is TGTGCCAGCAGCCCGGGGTATAGTTTCTACGAGCAGTACTTC. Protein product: CASSPGYSFYEQYF.

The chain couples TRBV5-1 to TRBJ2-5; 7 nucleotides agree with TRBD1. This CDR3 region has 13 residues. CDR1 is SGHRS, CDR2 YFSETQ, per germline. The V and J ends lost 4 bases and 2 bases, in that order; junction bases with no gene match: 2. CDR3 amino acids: CASSGQAQETQYF. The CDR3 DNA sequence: TGCGCCAGCAGCGGACAGGCTCAAGAGACCCAGTACTTC.

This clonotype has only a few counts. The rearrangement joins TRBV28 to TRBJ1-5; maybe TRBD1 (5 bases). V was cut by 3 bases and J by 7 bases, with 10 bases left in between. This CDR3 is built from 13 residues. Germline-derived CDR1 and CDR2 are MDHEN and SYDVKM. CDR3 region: CASSLQGRQPQHF. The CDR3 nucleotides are TGTGCCAGCAGTTTGCAGGGCCGACAGCCCCAGCATTTT.

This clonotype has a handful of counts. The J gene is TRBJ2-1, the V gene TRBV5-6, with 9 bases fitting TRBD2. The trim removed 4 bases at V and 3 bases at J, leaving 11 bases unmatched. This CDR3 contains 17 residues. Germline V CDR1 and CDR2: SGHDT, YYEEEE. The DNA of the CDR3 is TGTGCCAGCAGCACGCAAGCGCGGGAGGGATTCTACAATGAGCAGTTCTTC. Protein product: CASSTQAREGFYNEQFF.

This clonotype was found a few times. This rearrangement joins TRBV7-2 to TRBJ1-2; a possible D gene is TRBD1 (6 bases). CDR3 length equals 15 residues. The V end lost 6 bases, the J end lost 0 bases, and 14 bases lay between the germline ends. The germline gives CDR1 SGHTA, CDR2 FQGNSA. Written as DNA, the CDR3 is TGTGCCAGCAGTCCGAGACAGGCCTCTAACTATGGCTACACCTTC. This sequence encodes CASSPRQASNYGYTF.

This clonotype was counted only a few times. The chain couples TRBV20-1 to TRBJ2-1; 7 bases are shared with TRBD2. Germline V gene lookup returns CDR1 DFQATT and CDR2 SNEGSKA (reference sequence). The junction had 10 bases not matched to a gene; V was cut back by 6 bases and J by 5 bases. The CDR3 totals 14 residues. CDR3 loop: CSAPAAGTNNEQFF. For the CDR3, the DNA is TGCAGTGCCCCAGCAGCGGGAACCAACAATGAGCAGTTCTTC.

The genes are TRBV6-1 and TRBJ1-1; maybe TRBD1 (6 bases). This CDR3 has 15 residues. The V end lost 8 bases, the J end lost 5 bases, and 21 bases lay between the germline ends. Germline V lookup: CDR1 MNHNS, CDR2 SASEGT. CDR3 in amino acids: CASLTGQTLRTEAFF. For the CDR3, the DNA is TGTGCCAGCCTTACGGGACAAACGTTAAGGACTGAAGCTTTCTTT.

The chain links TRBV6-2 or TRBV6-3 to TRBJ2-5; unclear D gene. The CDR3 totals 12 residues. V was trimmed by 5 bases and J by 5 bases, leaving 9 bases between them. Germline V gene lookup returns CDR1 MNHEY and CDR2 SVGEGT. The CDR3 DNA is TGTGCCAGCAGTGATCGCCGGGAGACCCAGTACTTC. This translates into CASSDRRETQYF.

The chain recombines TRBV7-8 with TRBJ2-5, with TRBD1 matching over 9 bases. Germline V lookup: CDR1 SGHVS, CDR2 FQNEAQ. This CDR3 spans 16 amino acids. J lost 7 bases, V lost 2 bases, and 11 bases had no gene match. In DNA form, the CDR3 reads TGTGCCAGCAGCTTACACAGGGGGCGCAGACGAGTGACCCAGTACTTC. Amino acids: CASSLHRGRRRVTQYF.

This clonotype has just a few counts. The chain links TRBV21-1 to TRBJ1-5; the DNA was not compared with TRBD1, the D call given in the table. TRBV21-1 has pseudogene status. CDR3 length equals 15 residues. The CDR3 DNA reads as TGTGCCAGCAGCAAAGGGGACAGCCACAATCAGCCCCAGCATTTT. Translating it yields CASSKGDSHNQPQHF.

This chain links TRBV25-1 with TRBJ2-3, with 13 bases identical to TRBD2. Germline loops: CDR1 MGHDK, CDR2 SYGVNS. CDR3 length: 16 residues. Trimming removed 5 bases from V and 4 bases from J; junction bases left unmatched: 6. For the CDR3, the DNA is TGTGCCAGCAGTCTCGGGACTAGCGGGAATCCAGATACGCAGTATTTT. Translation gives CASSLGTSGNPDTQYF.

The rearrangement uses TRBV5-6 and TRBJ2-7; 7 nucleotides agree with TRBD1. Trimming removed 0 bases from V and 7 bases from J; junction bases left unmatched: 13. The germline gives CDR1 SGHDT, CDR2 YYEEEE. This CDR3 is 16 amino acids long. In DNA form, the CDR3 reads TGTGCCAGCAGCTTGGCGGAGACAGGGTATCCAGAGGAGCAGTACTTC. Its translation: CASSLAETGYPEEQYF.

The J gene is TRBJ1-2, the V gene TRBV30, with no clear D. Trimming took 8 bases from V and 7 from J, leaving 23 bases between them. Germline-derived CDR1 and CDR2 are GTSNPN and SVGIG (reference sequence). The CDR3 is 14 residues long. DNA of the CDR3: TGTGCCGGAGCCCTCTCCTCTGTGGGCAGTGGCTACACCTTC. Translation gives CAGALSSVGSGYTF.

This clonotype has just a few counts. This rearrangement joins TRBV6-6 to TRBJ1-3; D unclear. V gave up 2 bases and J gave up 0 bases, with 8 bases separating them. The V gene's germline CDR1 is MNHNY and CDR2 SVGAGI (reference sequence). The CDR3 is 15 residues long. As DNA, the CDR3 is TGTGCCAGCAGTTACGAGGGAGCCTCTGGAAACACCATATATTTT. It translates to CASSYEGASGNTIYF.

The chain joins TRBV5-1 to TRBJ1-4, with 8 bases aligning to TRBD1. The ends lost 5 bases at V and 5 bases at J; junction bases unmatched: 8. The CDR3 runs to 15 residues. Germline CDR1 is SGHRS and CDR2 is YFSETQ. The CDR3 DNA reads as TGCGCCAGCAGTTCTACAGGGGGTCCCAATGAAAAACTGTTTTTT. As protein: CASSSTGGPNEKLFF.